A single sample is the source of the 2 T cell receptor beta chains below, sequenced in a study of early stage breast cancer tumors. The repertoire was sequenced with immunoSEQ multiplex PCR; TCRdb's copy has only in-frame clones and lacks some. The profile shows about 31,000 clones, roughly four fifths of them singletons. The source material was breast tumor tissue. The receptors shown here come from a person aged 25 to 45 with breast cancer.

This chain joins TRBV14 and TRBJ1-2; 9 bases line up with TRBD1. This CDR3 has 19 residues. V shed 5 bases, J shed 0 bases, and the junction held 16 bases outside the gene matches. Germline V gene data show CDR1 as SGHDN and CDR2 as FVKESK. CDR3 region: CASSVDRGPPFLANYGYTF. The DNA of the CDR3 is TGTGCCAGCAGCGTGGACAGGGGCCCACCCTTTCTAGCTAACTATGGCTACACCTTC.

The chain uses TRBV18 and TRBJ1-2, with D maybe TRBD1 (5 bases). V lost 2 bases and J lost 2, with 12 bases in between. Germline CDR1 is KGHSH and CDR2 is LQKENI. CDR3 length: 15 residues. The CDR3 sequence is CASSPGAQPNYGYTF. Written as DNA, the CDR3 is TGTGCCAGCTCACCAGGGGCTCAACCAAACTATGGCTACACCTTC.